One sample yielded the 6 T cell receptor beta chains listed below, sequenced in a study of blood T cell repertoires in COVID-19. Method: immunoSEQ multiplex PCR; TCRdb's copy keeps in-frame clones and lacks some. The sample holds 200,000 to 250,000 clones, 75% to 85% seen once. The sequencing sample was made of PBMCs or T cells enriched from blood (not recorded which). Every receptor here comes from a man aged 25-45 years with acute COVID-19.

This clone showed up just a few times. J is TRBJ2-3 and V is TRBV5-5; D possibly corresponds to TRBD2 (7 bases). This CDR3 has 14 amino acids. Between the trimmed V and J ends, which lost 3 bases and 2 bases, there was a span of 10 bases. Germline-derived CDR1 and CDR2 are SGHKS and YYEKEE (reference sequence). The CDR3 DNA sequence: TGTGCCAGCAGCTCGGGGGGCGTCACAGATACGCAGTATTTT. Translated, it gives CASSSGGVTDTQYF.

This clone has only one observation. This chain uses TRBV9 with TRBJ1-2, with no clear D. The V end lost 0 bases, the J end lost 5 bases, and 17 bases lay between the germline ends. This CDR3 is 16 amino acids long. The germline V gene has CDR1 SGDLS and CDR2 YYNGEE. DNA of the CDR3: TGTGCCAGCAGCGTAGGGAGGGCCAGCTTCACTTATGGCTACACCTTC. It specifies CASSVGRASFTYGYTF. The full variable domain, its missing parts supplied by reference TRBV9 and TRBJ1-2, is DSGVTQTPKHLITATGQRVTLRCSPRSGDLSVYWYQQSLDQGLQFLIQYYNGEERAKGNILERFSAQQFPDLHSELNLSSLELGDSALYFCASSVGRASFTYGYTFGSGTRLTVV.

This clone was picked up a small number of times. The genes are TRBV6-5 and TRBJ2-5; possible D gene TRBD2, 5 bases. The ends were cut back, 5 bases at V and 2 bases at J, with 9 bases in the middle. CDR3 length: 13 residues. Germline-derived CDR1 and CDR2 are MNHEY and SVGAGI. The CDR3 nucleotides read TGTGCCAGCAGTATAGGACTGCAAGAGACCCAGTACTTC. It specifies CASSIGLQETQYF.

The chain is built from TRBV25-1 and TRBJ1-5; D may be TRBD1 (6 bases). Trimming pared 2 bases from V and 6 bases from J, leaving 14 bases between. This CDR3 spans 15 amino acids. Germline V gives CDR1 MGHDK, CDR2 SYGVNS. DNA of the CDR3: TGTGCCAGCAGTGAAAGGGCAGGGGCCGGTCAGCCCCAGCATTTT. Its translation: CASSERAGAGQPQHF.

The chain recombines TRBV25-1 with TRBJ2-7; D possibly corresponds to TRBD2 (6 bases). The germline V and J ends were trimmed by 2 bases and 0 bases, with 8 bases remaining between them. The CDR3 is 14 residues long. Germline V CDR1 and CDR2: MGHDK, SYGVNS. CDR3 loop: CASSEAGGSYEQYF. The CDR3 DNA reads TGTGCCAGCAGTGAAGCCGGGGGCTCCTACGAGCAGTACTTC.

This clone was detected a few times. This rearrangement joins TRBV13 to TRBJ1-2, with 7 bases fitting TRBD1. The CDR3 loop spans 13 amino acids. Germline CDR1 and CDR2: PRHDT and FYEKMQ (reference sequence). J gave up 5 bases and V 1 base, and 1 base lay outside the gene matches. In DNA form, the CDR3 reads TGTGCCAGCAGCTTAGAGGGGGCGTATGGCTACACCTTC. Amino acids: CASSLEGAYGYTF.